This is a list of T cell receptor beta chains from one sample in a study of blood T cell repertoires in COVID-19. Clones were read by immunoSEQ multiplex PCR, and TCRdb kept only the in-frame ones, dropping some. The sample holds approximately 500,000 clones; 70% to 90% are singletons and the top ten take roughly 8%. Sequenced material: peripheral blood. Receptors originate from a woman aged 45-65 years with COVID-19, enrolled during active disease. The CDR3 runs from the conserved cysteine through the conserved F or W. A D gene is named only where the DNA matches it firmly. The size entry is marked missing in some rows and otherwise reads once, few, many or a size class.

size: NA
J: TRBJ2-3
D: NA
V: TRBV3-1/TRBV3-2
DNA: TGTGCCAGCAGCCTCTGGCGGGTTACAGATACGCAGTATTTT
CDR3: CASSLWRVTDTQYF

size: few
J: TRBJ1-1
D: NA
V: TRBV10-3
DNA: TGTGCCATCACCCGGACAGCTGTGAACACTGAAGCTTTCTTT
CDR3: CAITRTAVNTEAFF

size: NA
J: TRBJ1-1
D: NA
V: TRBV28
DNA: TGTGCCAGCGCAAAAGGGGGACCCCGTGTTGAAGCTTTCTTT
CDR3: CASAKGGPRVEAFF

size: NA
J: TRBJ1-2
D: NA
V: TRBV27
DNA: TGTGCCAGCAGAGGGGGGGGGAACTATGGCTACACCTTC
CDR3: CASRGGGNYGYTF

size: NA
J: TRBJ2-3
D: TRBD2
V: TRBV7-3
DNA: TGTGCCAGCAGCCACCGGGCATGGCGGGGGGCCACAGATACGCAGTATTTT
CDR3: CASSHRAWRGATDTQYF

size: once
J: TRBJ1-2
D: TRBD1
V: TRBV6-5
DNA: TGTGCCAGCAGCGCCAGGACAGGGGCTGATGGCTACACCTTC
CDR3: CASSARTGADGYTF

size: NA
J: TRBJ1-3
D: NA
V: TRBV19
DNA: TGTGCCAGTAGTACCGTGGCAGCTGGAAACACCATATATTTT
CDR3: CASSTVAAGNTIYF

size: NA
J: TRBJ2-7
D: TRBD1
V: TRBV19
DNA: TGTGCCAGTAGTCTAGGGACAGGACACCCCTACGAGCAGTACTTC
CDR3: CASSLGTGHPYEQYF

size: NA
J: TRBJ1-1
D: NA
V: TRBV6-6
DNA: TGTGCCAGCAGTTATGAGGGAGCCTTTCCGAGGACTGAAGCTTTCTTT
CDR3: CASSYEGAFPRTEAFF

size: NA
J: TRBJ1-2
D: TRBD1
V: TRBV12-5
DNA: TGTGCTAGTGGCGACAGGGGGTATGGCTACACCTTC
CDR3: CASGDRGYGYTF

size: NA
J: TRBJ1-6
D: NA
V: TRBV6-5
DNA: TGTGCCAGCAGCCGGACATTAGTCCGGACACCCCTCCACTTT
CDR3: CASSRTLVRTPLHF

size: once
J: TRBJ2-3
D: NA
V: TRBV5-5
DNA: TGTGCCAGCAGCTCAAGGGTACTAGAAGATACGCAGTATTTT
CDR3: CASSSRVLEDTQYF

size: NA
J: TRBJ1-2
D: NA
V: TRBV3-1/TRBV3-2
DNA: TGTGCCAGCAGCCAAGCTGTGGGGGGTAGTGGCTACACCTTC
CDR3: CASSQAVGGSGYTF

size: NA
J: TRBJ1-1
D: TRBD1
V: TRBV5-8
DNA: TGTGCCAGCAGCCTAGCAGGGGGCGACGTTGGCGCTGAAGCTTTCTTT
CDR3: CASSLAGGDVGAEAFF

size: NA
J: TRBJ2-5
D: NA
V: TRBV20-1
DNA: TGCAGTGCTAGATCGGTGGAGACCCAGTACTTC
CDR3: CSARSVETQYF

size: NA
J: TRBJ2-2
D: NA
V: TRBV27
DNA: TGTGCCAGCACCCCGGAGGGGGGGGAATCTCCCGGGGAGCTGTTTTTT
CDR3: CASTPEGGESPGELFF

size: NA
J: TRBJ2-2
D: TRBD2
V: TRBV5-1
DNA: TGCGCCAGCAGCAGTGGGACTAGCGGGGGCAACACCGGGGAGCTGTTTTTT
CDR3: CASSSGTSGGNTGELFF

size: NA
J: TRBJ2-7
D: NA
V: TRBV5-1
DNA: TGCGCCAGCAAGGGAGAGGCCGAGCAGTACTTC
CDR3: CASKGEAEQYF

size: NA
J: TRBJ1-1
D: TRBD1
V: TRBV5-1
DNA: TGCGCCAGCAGCTTGGTGGCAGGGGGATACAACACTGAAGCTTTCTTT
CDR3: CASSLVAGGYNTEAFF

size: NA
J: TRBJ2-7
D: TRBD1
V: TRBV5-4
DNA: TGTGCCAGCAGCCCCGGACAGGGATTCTACGAGCAGTACTTC
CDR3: CASSPGQGFYEQYF

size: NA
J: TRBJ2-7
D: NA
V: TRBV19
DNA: TGTGCCAGTAGCTATAGGACAGCGTCCTACGAGCAGTACTTC
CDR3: CASSYRTASYEQYF

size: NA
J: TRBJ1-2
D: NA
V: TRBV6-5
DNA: TGTGCCAGCAGGGGGGCAGCCGAAGACGGCTACACCTTC
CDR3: CASRGAAEDGYTF

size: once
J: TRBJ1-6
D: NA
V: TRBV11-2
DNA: TGTGCCAGCACTTCCTACCGGGGATCACCCCTCCACTTT
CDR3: CASTSYRGSPLHF

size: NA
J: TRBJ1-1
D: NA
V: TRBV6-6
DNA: TGTGCCAGCAGTCTACTCGCGAACAGGGCCTACACTGAAGCTTTCTTT
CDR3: CASSLLANRAYTEAFF

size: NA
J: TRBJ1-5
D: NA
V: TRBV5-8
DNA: TGTGCCAGCAGCTTAGCCAACAGAATATATAGCAATCAGCCCCAGCATTTT
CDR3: CASSLANRIYSNQPQHF

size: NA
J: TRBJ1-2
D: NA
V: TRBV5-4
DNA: TGTGCCAGCAGCTATAACAGGGAATATGGCTACACCTTC
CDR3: CASSYNREYGYTF

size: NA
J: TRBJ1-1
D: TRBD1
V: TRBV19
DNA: TGTGCCAGTAGTACCGGGACAGGGGGTTTGAACACTGAAGCTTTCTTT
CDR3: CASSTGTGGLNTEAFF

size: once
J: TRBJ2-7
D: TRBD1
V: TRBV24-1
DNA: TGTGCCACCAGTGGAACAGGGGAACGGTACGAGCAGTACTTC
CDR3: CATSGTGERYEQYF

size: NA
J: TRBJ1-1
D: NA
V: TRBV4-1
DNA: TGCGCCAGCAGCCCGGCAGGGCGAACTGAAGCTTTCTTT
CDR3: CASSPAGRTEAFF

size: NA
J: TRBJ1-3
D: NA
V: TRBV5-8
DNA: TGTGCCAGCAGCTTGGCCGGGGGAGGCACCATATATTTT
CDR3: CASSLAGGGTIYF

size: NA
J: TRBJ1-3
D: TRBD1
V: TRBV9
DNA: TGTGCCAGCAGCGTAGCCGCCGACAGGGGTTCTGGAAACACCATATATTTT
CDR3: CASSVAADRGSGNTIYF

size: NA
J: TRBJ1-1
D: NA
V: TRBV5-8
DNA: TGTGCCAGCAGTCATACCGGGGGGACAGAAGCTTTCTTT
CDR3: CASSHTGGTEAFF

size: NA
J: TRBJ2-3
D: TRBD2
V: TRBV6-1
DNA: TGTGCCAGCAGTGAAGCCCCTAGCGGGGGGGTGGGAGATACGCAGTATTTT
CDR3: CASSEAPSGGVGDTQYF

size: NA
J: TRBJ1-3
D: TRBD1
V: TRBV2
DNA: TGTGCCGGAGCGGACAGGGGCACTACCCGTGGAAACACCATATATTTT
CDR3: CAGADRGTTRGNTIYF

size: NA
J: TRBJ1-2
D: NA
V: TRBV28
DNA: TGTGCCAGCAGTTTGACGGGCTATGGCTACACCTTC
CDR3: CASSLTGYGYTF